A selection of T cell receptor beta chains follows, all from one sample in a study of CD8 T cells in ankylosing spondylitis. TCRdb passed the 5' RACE reads through MiXCR, listing each CDR3 protein once. The data hold a few hundred thousand distinct CDR3 sequences, with 6.5% to 10% observed a single time. Sequenced input: blood, either unsorted or a sorted T cell fraction (not recorded which). These receptors originate from a male donor with ankylosing spondylitis. Both conserved end residues are part of each CDR3. D genes are given only for firm matches. Clone size appears in some rows only: once, few, many, or a class for an expanded clone.

>-|TRBJ2-7|many|TRBV9
CASSVLGDPSEQYF
TGTGCCAGCAGCGTCCTGGGGGACCCCTCCGAGCAGTACTTC
>-|TRBJ2-2|-|TRBV28
CASREDGTGELFF
TGTGCCAGCAGGGAGGACGGCACCGGGGAGCTGTTTTTT
>TRBD2|TRBJ2-3|few|TRBV2
CASSLGTSGNGDTQYF
TGTGCCAGCAGCCTGGGGACTAGCGGGAATGGAGATACGCAGTATTTT
>TRBD1|TRBJ2-3|many|TRBV12-3/TRBV12-4
CASSLYRGRYGTDTQYF
TGTGCCAGCAGTTTATACAGGGGGCGCTACGGCACAGATACGCAGTATTTT
>TRBD1|TRBJ1-4|-|TRBV5-6
CASSRTGVQSEKLFF
TGTGCCAGCAGCCGAACAGGGGTCCAGAGTGAAAAACTGTTTTTT
>TRBD2|TRBJ2-1|many|TRBV7-3
CASSLVAGERNEQFF
TGTGCCAGCAGCCTCGTAGCGGGAGAGCGGAATGAGCAGTTCTTC
>-|TRBJ2-4|many|TRBV7-2
CASSLAGAVRAKNIQYF
TGTGCCAGCAGCTTAGCGGGAGCAGTACGAGCCAAAAACATTCAGTACTTC
>-|TRBJ1-6|many|TRBV12-3/TRBV12-4
CASSPRDGGNSPLHF
TGTGCCAGCAGCCCCCGGGACGGCGGTAATTCACCCCTCCACTTT
>TRBD2|TRBJ2-5|-|TRBV20-1
CSANLVPLAGETQYF
TGCAGTGCTAACCTCGTCCCGCTAGCGGGAGAGACCCAGTACTTC
>-|TRBJ2-1|few|TRBV20-1
CSASRRDREQFF
TGCAGTGCCAGTCGGCGGGATAGGGAGCAGTTCTTC
>-|TRBJ1-5|-|TRBV7-2
CASSPAGLGHQPQHF
TGTGCCAGCAGCCCGGCGGGGTTGGGGCATCAGCCCCAGCATTTT
>-|TRBJ2-3|few|TRBV29-1
CSYRGSGSTDTQYF
TGCAGCTACCGGGGCTCTGGGAGCACAGATACGCAGTATTTT
>-|TRBJ2-1|-|TRBV29-1
CSALEVGAGEQFF
TGCAGCGCCCTTGAAGTGGGGGCGGGTGAGCAGTTCTTC
>TRBD2|TRBJ2-2|many|TRBV29-1
CSVRPGLAGGNTGELFF
TGCAGCGTGCGTCCGGGACTAGCGGGAGGAAACACCGGGGAGCTGTTTTTT
>TRBD1|TRBJ2-1|few|TRBV6-1
CASKGTGVYNEQFF
TGTGCCAGCAAGGGGACAGGGGTTTACAATGAGCAGTTCTTC
>TRBD2|TRBJ2-3|-|TRBV20-1
CSAPPLAGLADTQYF
TGCAGTGCCCCCCCACTAGCGGGACTGGCAGATACGCAGTATTTT
>-|TRBJ2-1|few|TRBV6-2/TRBV6-3
CASSYRGQGEQFF
TGTGCCAGCAGTTATCGGGGGCAGGGTGAGCAGTTCTTC
>-|TRBJ1-2|few|TRBV7-9
CASSLNRENPSF
TGTGCCAGCAGCTTAAACCGGGAGAATCCCAGCTTC
>TRBD1|TRBJ2-3|-|TRBV10-3
CAISDPGTGYTDTQYF
TGTGCCATCAGTGACCCCGGGACAGGGTACACAGATACGCAGTATTTT
>-|TRBJ1-1|few|TRBV28
CASSLTDRAAFLAFF
TGTGCCAGCAGTTTAACGGACAGAGCGGCCTTCCTGGCTTTCTTT
>-|TRBJ2-7|-|TRBV4-3
CASSQDRTGTYEQYF
TGCGCCAGCAGCCAAGATCGAACAGGGACCTACGAGCAGTACTTC
>TRBD2|TRBJ2-7|medium-sized|TRBV29-1
CSVVVSGSPYF
TGCAGCGTTGTTGTTAGCGGGAGTCCGTACTTC
>-|TRBJ2-1|few|TRBV24-1
CATSDLLTVNNEQFF
TGTGCCACCAGTGATTTGCTAACAGTCAACAATGAGCAGTTCTTC
>TRBD1|TRBJ2-2|-|TRBV27
CASRDRGNTGELFF
TGTGCCAGCAGGGACAGGGGGAACACCGGGGAGCTGTTTTTT
>TRBD2|TRBJ2-1|many|TRBV4-1
CASSQPGTSGYNEQFF
TGCGCCAGCAGCCAGCCCGGGACTAGCGGCTACAATGAGCAGTTCTTC